What follows are 12 T cell receptor beta chains derived from one specimen sequenced in a study of blood T cell repertoires in COVID-19. Assay used: immunoSEQ multiplex PCR; TCRdb lists only in-frame clones, some missing. The profile shows 350,000 to 400,000 clones, around nine tenths of them singletons. Source material: PBMCs or T cells enriched from blood (not recorded which). Every receptor here comes from a woman in her twenties or thirties who had recovered from COVID-19.

The CDR3 region is CASRVDRVDEQYF. The CDR3 DNA is TGCGCCAGCAGAGTGGACAGGGTGGACGAGCAGTACTTC. The rearrangement joins TRBV5-1 to TRBJ2-7, with 8 bases fitting TRBD1. The CDR3 covers 13 residues. Germline-derived CDR1 and CDR2 are SGHRS and YFSETQ. V lost 5 bases and J lost 5; bases outside the gene matches: 6.

This chain connects TRBV29-1 to TRBJ1-1, with 10 nucleotides matching TRBD1. Looked up from germline, CDR1 is SQVTM and CDR2 is ANQGSEA. CDR3 length: 14 amino acids. V lost 8 bases to trimming and J lost 1 base; unmatched junction nucleotides: 7. Written as DNA, the CDR3 is TGCAGCATTTGGACAGGGGGTGGGAACACTGAAGCTTTCTTT. Protein product: CSIWTGGGNTEAFF.

The chain uses TRBV4-3 and TRBJ2-1; 11 bases agree with TRBD2. This CDR3 has 20 amino acids. Looked up from germline, CDR1 is LGHNA and CDR2 is YSLEER. V lost 0 bases and J lost 1; bases outside the gene matches: 11. CDR3 bases: TGCGCCAGCAGCCAAGATTTGCTTAGCGGGGGGGCGGTTTCCTACAATGAGCAGTTCTTC. Translated, it gives CASSQDLLSGGAVSYNEQFF.

The chain is built from TRBV28 and TRBJ2-3; TRBD2 aligns across 8 bases. Unmatched junction bases numbered 7, after V lost 7 bases and J lost 1 base. CDR1 is MDHEN, CDR2 SYDVKM, per germline. This CDR3 has 15 residues. The DNA for the CDR3 is TGTGCCAGCACCGAGCCGCGGGGGGGCACAGATACGCAGTATTTT. The encoded protein is CASTEPRGGTDTQYF.

The gene calls are TRBV4-3 and TRBJ1-2; the D is unclear. Germline V gene data show CDR1 as LGHNA and CDR2 as YSLEER. The V end was cut by 0 bases, the J end by 4 bases, with 9 bases between. This CDR3 comprises 14 residues. CDR3 coding DNA: TGCGCCAGCAGCCAAGATATACTGAGCTATGGCTACACCTTC. The encoded protein is CASSQDILSYGYTF.

J is TRBJ1-6 and V is TRBV27; D may be TRBD1 (6 bases). CDR1 and CDR2 from the germline V gene are MNHEY and SMNVEV (reference sequence). The V and J ends lost 2 bases and 4 bases respectively, with 9 bases between them. The CDR3 sequence is 15 residues long. The CDR3 sequence: CASSLGTLYNSPLHF. The CDR3 DNA follows: TGTGCCAGCAGTTTAGGGACACTGTATAATTCACCCCTCCACTTT.

V usage is TRBV27 and J usage is TRBJ1-2; D not certain. The germline V gene encodes CDR1 MNHEY and CDR2 SMNVEV (reference sequence). The V and J ends lost 5 bases and 5 bases respectively, with 12 bases between them. The CDR3 spans 13 residues. The CDR3 reads CASSAHGRYGYTF. The CDR3 coding sequence is TGTGCCAGCAGTGCCCACGGTCGGTATGGCTACACCTTC.

The genes are TRBV28 and TRBJ2-7; D possibly corresponds to TRBD2 (6 bases). Trimming took off 5 bases at V and 2 bases at J, with 19 bases between the two ends. The length of the CDR3 is 16 residues. Germline CDR1 and CDR2: MDHEN and SYDVKM. The CDR3 loop is CASSHGTLLGTYEQYF. The CDR3, as DNA: TGTGCCAGCAGTCACGGGACTCTCCTCGGGACCTACGAGCAGTACTTC.

This sequence joins TRBV2 and TRBJ2-7; perhaps TRBD1 as D (6 bases). The V gene's germline CDR1 is SNHLY and CDR2 FYNNEI. There are 16 residues in the CDR3. Trimming took off 7 bases at V and 0 bases at J, with 19 bases between the two ends. The CDR3 region is CASTDVQGITSYEQYF. The DNA for the CDR3 is TGTGCCAGCACCGACGTACAGGGAATTACCTCCTACGAGCAGTACTTC.

This chain joins TRBV6-5 and TRBJ1-1; no reliable D call. This CDR3 comprises 16 residues. Trimming stripped 4 bases from V and 1 base from J, with 16 bases between. Germline CDR1 reads MNHEY; CDR2 reads SVGAGI. Written as DNA, the CDR3 is TGTGCCAGCAGTTGGACTCTCCATGCCTCGAACACTGAAGCTTTCTTT. It codes for CASSWTLHASNTEAFF.

V gene TRBV12-5 combines with J gene TRBJ2-7, with 9 nucleotides matching TRBD2. The CDR3 contains 14 residues. The germline V gene has CDR1 LGHNT and CDR2 FRNRAP. V lost 2 bases, J lost 5 bases, and 4 bases stayed unmatched. CDR3 protein: CASGLMASGDEQYF. CDR3 nucleotide sequence: TGTGCTAGTGGTTTGATGGCTAGCGGGGACGAGCAGTACTTC.

This chain joins TRBV5-6 and TRBJ2-5, with 8 nucleotides matching TRBD1. This CDR3 comprises 15 residues. With 0 bases clipped from V and 6 bases from J, the junction kept 7 bases outside the gene matches. Looked up from germline, CDR1 is SGHDT and CDR2 is YYEEEE. In DNA, the CDR3 is TGTGCCAGCAGCTTGGCGCCAGGGGGCTCGAAGACCCAGTACTTC. Translated: CASSLAPGGSKTQYF.